These 5 T cell receptor beta chains were all obtained from the same sample, sequenced in a study of T cells in Graves' hyperthyroidism and ophthalmopathy. Using RNA transcripts as the source, TCR beta CDR3 regions were amplified. The HTBI primer set drove a first-round RT-PCR of the TCR CDR3. TCRdb re-called the multiplex PCR reads with MiXCR, one entry per CDR3 protein. The table lists around 600,000 distinct CDR3 sequences, approximately 16% of them singletons, with roughly 3.3% in the top ten. Material for sequencing was blood. These receptors all come from a woman in her 40s with Graves' ophthalmopathy.

The rearrangement links TRBV20-1 to TRBJ2-7; the match to TRBD1 covers 10 bases. CDR1 and CDR2 (germline): DFQATT, SNEGSKA (reference sequence). V was clipped by 5 bases and J by 3 bases; unmatched bases: 13. CDR3 length equals 16 residues. Written as DNA, the CDR3 is TGCAGTGCTGTCCGGGACAGGGGAGATCCTGTCTACGAGCAGTACTTC. This codes for CSAVRDRGDPVYEQYF.

This clonotype has at least ten counts. The V call is TRBV6-1, the J call TRBJ1-2; 8 bases line up with TRBD1. This CDR3 region has 14 residues. The trim removed 5 bases at V and 7 bases at J, leaving 9 bases unmatched. Germline CDR1 reads MNHNS; CDR2 reads SASEGT. The CDR3 is CASSSDRDVGGYTF. The CDR3 coding sequence is TGTGCCAGCAGTTCGGACAGGGACGTGGGTGGCTACACCTTC.

This clonotype was seen at least ten times. The CDR3 bases are TGTGCCAGCAGCTTAGGTGCGGGGGGATACAATGAGCAGTTCTTC. This sequence encodes CASSLGAGGYNEQFF. This chain joins TRBV11-2 and TRBJ2-1; 8 bases line up with TRBD2. CDR1 is SGHAT, CDR2 FQNNGV, per germline. V trimming: 1 base; J trimming: 4 bases; junction bases outside the gene matches: 3. The CDR3 has 15 residues.

The chain joins TRBV6-1 to TRBJ2-7, with unresolved D. In germline, CDR1 is MNHNS, CDR2 SASEGT. This CDR3 comprises 13 residues. V was pared by 2 bases and J by 9 bases, with 14 bases between. DNA for the CDR3: TGTGCCAGCAGTGAAATTGGCAGCCTGGGGCAGTACTTC. It yields the protein CASSEIGSLGQYF.

The rearrangement joins TRBV30 to TRBJ1-2; possible D gene TRBD1, 6 bases. The CDR3 is 13 residues long. Trimming removed 0 bases from V and 5 bases from J, with 10 bases in between. CDR1 is GTSNPN, CDR2 SVGIG, per germline (reference sequence). CDR3 protein: CAWSVGGGYGYTF. The DNA of the CDR3 is TGTGCCTGGAGTGTAGGAGGGGGGTATGGCTACACCTTC.